This TCR beta chain was observed in a study of PD-1 blockade in mismatch repair-deficient tumors. Profiled with immunoSEQ multiplex PCR; TCRdb holds only in-frame clones, not every one. The profile covers approximately 13,000 clones, with 86% appearing a single time and about 4.6% taken by the ten largest. Study-level findings and limits: After pembrolizumab, tumor-resident clones rose rapidly, then generally contracted before radiologic responses.

Germline V gene lookup returns CDR1 SEHNR and CDR2 FQNEAQ (reference sequence). The germline V and J ends were trimmed by 1 base and 5 bases, with 9 bases remaining between them. The CDR3 is 13 amino acids. Time point reported: approximately ten-day in vitro stimulation with candidate neoantigen peptide 6. Every patient had mismatch repair deficiency by PCR or immunohistochemistry. In regard to this clone: Its specificity is unknown.

The source material was cells cultured in vitro, sampled from a patient treated with pembrolizumab. The TCR sequence derives from an adult with mismatch repair-deficient cancer. The chain carries TRBV7-9 and TRBJ2-7; D gene ambiguous. The CDR3 loop reads CASSLDSRNEQYF. DNA of the CDR3: TGTGCCAGCAGCTTAGACTCCCGCAACGAGCAGTACTTC. Complete variable domain (other parts from reference TRBV7-9 and TRBJ2-7): DTGVSQNPRHKITKRGQNVTFRCDPISEHNRLYWYRQTLGQGPEFLTYFQNEAQLEKSRLLSDRFSAERPKGSFSTLEIQRTEQGDSAMYLCASSLDSRNEQYFGPGTRLTVT.